Shown below are 32 T cell receptor beta chains from a single sample sequenced in a study of cytotoxic CD8 clonotypes in ibrutinib-treated CLL. Some clones are missing from TCRdb's copy, which holds only in-frame ones; the method was immunoSEQ multiplex PCR. The sample comprises some 14,000 clones, about two thirds of which are singletons, and 5.4% rests with the top ten. The sequencing used PBMCs, collected before ibrutinib treatment. The receptors stem from a human donor with chronic lymphocytic leukemia.

The genes are TRBV5-1 and TRBJ2-7, with D tentatively TRBD1 or TRBD2 (5 bases each). V lost 4 bases and J 3 bases, leaving 17 bases between the germline ends. CDR1 SGHRS and CDR2 YFSETQ come from the germline V gene. The CDR3 sequence is 15 residues long. The CDR3 nucleotides are TGCGCCAGCAGCCCCGACGGGGCTCCCATCTACGAGCAGTACTTC. Its protein is CASSPDGAPIYEQYF.

This clone has just a few counts. The V gene is TRBV5-1, the J gene TRBJ1-1; D is unresolved. V was cut by 0 bases and J by 5 bases, with 11 bases left in between. The CDR3 totals 14 residues. Germline CDR1 is SGHRS and CDR2 is YFSETQ. CDR3 bases: TGCGCCAGCAGCTTGGGGGCACCCAGGACTGAAGCTTTCTTT. Protein sequence: CASSLGAPRTEAFF.

This rearrangement joins TRBV7-9 to TRBJ1-3, with 10 nucleotides matching TRBD1. The CDR3 extends over 15 amino acids. The germline gives CDR1 SEHNR, CDR2 FQNEAQ (reference sequence). The junction had 5 bases not matched to a gene; V was cut back by 5 bases and J by 4 bases. The CDR3 loop reads CASSARTGGGNTIYF. The CDR3 coding sequence is TGTGCCAGCAGCGCCAGGACAGGGGGAGGAAACACCATATATTTT.

This clone showed up just a few times. The genes are TRBV5-1 and TRBJ2-3, with D perhaps matching TRBD1 (5 bases). CDR3 size: 14 residues. Germline V gives CDR1 SGHRS, CDR2 YFSETQ. Trimming took off 5 bases at V and 5 bases at J, with 15 bases between the two ends. CDR3 sequence: CASRSVGAIDTQYF. CDR3 bases: TGCGCCAGCAGGTCTGTAGGGGCCATAGATACGCAGTATTTT.

V gene TRBV15 combines with J gene TRBJ1-2, with 10 nucleotides matching TRBD1. Germline-derived CDR1 and CDR2 are LNHNV and YYDKDF (reference sequence). J was trimmed by 4 bases and V by 1 base; bases with no gene match: 6. The CDR3 sequence is 16 residues long. CDR3 DNA sequence: TGTGCCACCAGCAGAGCGGGGACAGGGGTTAGCTATGGCTACACCTTC. Protein sequence: CATSRAGTGVSYGYTF.

The J gene is TRBJ2-1, the V gene TRBV9; D uncertain. This CDR3 region has 14 residues. CDR1 is SGDLS, CDR2 YYNGEE, per germline. Trimming took 0 bases from V and 3 from J, leaving 7 bases between them. CDR3 nucleotide sequence: TGTGCCAGCAGCGTAGGGCCTGGCTACAATGAGCAGTTCTTC. Protein: CASSVGPGYNEQFF.

This chain uses TRBV28 with TRBJ1-4, with TRBD1 as a possible D gene (5 bases). Germline CDR1 MDHEN, CDR2 SYDVKM. The CDR3 sequence is 15 residues long. Between the trimmed V and J ends, which lost 3 bases and 6 bases, there was a span of 14 bases. The CDR3 reads CASSLGDTSYEKLFF. The CDR3 region has the DNA TGTGCCAGCAGTTTGGGGGATACCAGTTATGAAAAACTGTTTTTT.

The chain carries TRBV5-6 and TRBJ2-3, with D perhaps TRBD2 (5 bases). This CDR3 comprises 12 residues. Germline V gives CDR1 SGHDT, CDR2 YYEEEE. V dropped 7 bases and J dropped 6 bases, with 12 bases sitting between them. CDR3 in amino acids: CASHPLADTQYF. The CDR3 DNA follows: TGTGCCAGCCACCCCTTAGCGGATACGCAGTATTTT.

In this sample, this clone turned up a few times. V usage is TRBV30 and J usage is TRBJ2-5, with D uncertain. The CDR3 is 11 amino acids. Germline loops: CDR1 GTSNPN, CDR2 SVGIG (reference sequence). The V and J ends lost 2 bases and 1 base respectively, with 2 bases between them. The CDR3, as DNA: TGTGCCTGGAGTCCCCAAGAGACCCAGTACTTC. This encodes CAWSPQETQYF.

J is TRBJ2-3 and V is TRBV11-2; D possibly corresponds to TRBD1 (5 bases). Trimming removed 5 bases from V and 6 bases from J, with 15 bases in between. Germline V lookup: CDR1 SGHAT, CDR2 FQNNGV. This CDR3 spans 14 amino acids. Written as DNA, the CDR3 is TGTGCCAGCAGCCTAGGGGTTTGGTGGGATACGCAGTATTTT. It is translated as CASSLGVWWDTQYF.

The chain employs TRBV4-2 and TRBJ2-2; TRBD1 aligns across 8 bases. The V gene's germline CDR1 is LGHNA and CDR2 YNFKEQ. The ends lost 2 bases at V and 6 bases at J; junction bases unmatched: 2. The CDR3 covers 14 residues. The chain's CDR3 is CASSQPQGAGELFF. CDR3 bases: TGTGCCAGCAGCCAACCACAGGGGGCCGGGGAGCTGTTTTTT.

V gene TRBV19 combines with J gene TRBJ2-7; the match to TRBD1 covers 7 bases. The junction had 14 bases not matched to a gene; V was cut back by 5 bases and J by 7 bases. Looked up from germline, CDR1 is LNHDA and CDR2 is SQIVND (reference sequence). The CDR3 is made up of 15 amino acids. CDR3 loop: CASSSDRNALREQYF. CDR3 nucleotides: TGTGCCAGTAGTTCGGACAGGAACGCCTTGAGAGAGCAGTACTTC.

This chain uses TRBV30 with TRBJ1-1, with 7 bases lining up with TRBD1. The V and J ends lost 1 base and 3 bases, in that order; junction bases with no gene match: 2. CDR1 and CDR2 from the germline V gene are GTSNPN and SVGIG (reference sequence). CDR3 length: 13 residues. This chain's CDR3 is CAWSGQGDTEAFF. CDR3 bases: TGTGCCTGGAGTGGGCAGGGGGACACTGAAGCTTTCTTT. The full variable domain, rest sourced from reference TRBV30 and TRBJ1-1, is SQTIHQWPATLVQPVGSPLSLECTVEGTSNPNLYWYRQAAGRGLQLLFYSVGIGQISSEVPQNLSASRPQDRQFILSSKKLLLSDSGFYLCAWSGQGDTEAFFGQGTRLTVV.

The table lists this clone with a count of one. The V and J genes are TRBV15 and TRBJ1-3; D may be TRBD1 (5 bases). CDR1 LNHNV and CDR2 YYDKDF come from the germline V gene (reference sequence). The V end lost 2 bases, the J end lost 0 bases, and 8 bases lay between the germline ends. This CDR3 contains 15 residues. The CDR3 reads CATSRSGGSGNTIYF. The CDR3 bases are TGTGCCACCAGCAGATCTGGGGGCTCTGGAAACACCATATATTTT.

The table lists this clone with a few counts. This chain uses TRBV5-5 with TRBJ2-1; maybe TRBD1 (6 bases). The CDR3 totals 15 residues. Germline CDR1 and CDR2: SGHKS and YYEKEE (reference sequence). With 2 bases removed from V and 6 bases from J, the gap between germline ends came to 15 bases. The CDR3 DNA reads as TGTGCCAGCAGCTTACCACAGGGTAGCGTCAATGAGCAGTTCTTC. Protein product: CASSLPQGSVNEQFF.

The V gene is TRBV2, the J gene TRBJ1-2, with D hard to call. The CDR3 runs 13 residues. Looked up from germline, CDR1 is SNHLY and CDR2 is FYNNEI. V was cut by 2 bases and J by 2 bases, with 6 bases left in between. The CDR3 protein is CASSEMGNYGYTF. CDR3 DNA: TGTGCCAGCAGTGAAATGGGCAACTATGGCTACACCTTC.

The rearrangement joins TRBV7-2 to TRBJ2-5; D gene unclear. This CDR3 contains 12 residues. V lost 4 bases and J lost 5, with 8 bases in between. Germline V gives CDR1 SGHTA, CDR2 FQGNSA. DNA of the CDR3: TGTGCCAGCAGCTCAGACCCGGAGACCCAGTACTTC. Amino acid sequence: CASSSDPETQYF.

The rearrangement links TRBV11-2 to TRBJ1-6; weak D call: TRBD1 (5 bases). The germline V and J ends were trimmed by 5 bases and 6 bases, with 11 bases remaining between them. The CDR3 is 14 residues long. Germline CDR1 reads SGHAT; CDR2 reads FQNNGV. The CDR3 sequence is CASSTDSSNSPLHF. DNA for the CDR3: TGTGCCAGCAGCACCGACAGCAGTAATTCACCCCTCCACTTT.

The chain has TRBV23-1 and TRBJ2-2; D may match TRBD1 or TRBD2 (5 bases each). TRBV23-1 is labeled an ORF, and its function is uncertain. The CDR3 covers 16 residues. V was cut by 3 bases and J by 4 bases, with 15 bases left in between. Here the CDR3 reads CASSHPSGTPTGELFF. For the CDR3, the DNA is TGCGCCAGCAGTCACCCGTCCGGGACCCCCACCGGGGAGCTGTTTTTT.

This clone has only a few counts. The chain uses TRBV2 and TRBJ2-7; a possible D gene is TRBD2 (5 bases). Germline-derived CDR1 and CDR2 are SNHLY and FYNNEI. V was shortened by 3 bases and J by 3 bases, with 9 bases between the two germline ends. The CDR3 totals 13 residues. CDR3 bases: TGTGCCAGCAGTGAGGTCGGGGACTACGAGCAGTACTTC. Translating gives CASSEVGDYEQYF.

The sample holds one count of this clone. The gene calls are TRBV10-3 and TRBJ1-4; D ambiguous. CDR3 length: 14 amino acids. V gave up 3 bases and J gave up 0 bases, with 5 bases separating them. Germline CDR1 reads ENHRY; CDR2 reads SYGVKD. CDR3 nucleotides: TGTGCCATCAGTGACGGGGCAACTAATGAAAAACTGTTTTTT. Translation gives CAISDGATNEKLFF.

The chain combines TRBV7-2 with TRBJ2-7; 7 nucleotides match TRBD1. Per the germline V gene, CDR1 is SGHTA and CDR2 is FQGNSA. V trimming: 5 bases; J trimming: 4 bases; junction bases outside the gene matches: 17. This CDR3 is 17 amino acids long. CDR3 sequence: CASSPSGAGGSRYEQYF. CDR3 in DNA: TGTGCCAGCAGCCCAAGTGGGGCAGGGGGATCTCGGTACGAGCAGTACTTC.

The chain is built from TRBV10-3 and TRBJ2-7, with 9 bases that match TRBD2. This CDR3 has 16 residues. Germline trimming cut 5 bases from V and 0 bases from J; bases unmatched to any gene: 8. Germline assignment: CDR1 ENHRY and CDR2 SYGVKD. The CDR3 loop is CAISPLTSGLSYEQYF. Written as DNA, the CDR3 is TGTGCCATCAGTCCGTTGACTAGCGGCCTCTCCTACGAGCAGTACTTC.

The chain links TRBV7-9 to TRBJ1-5; D not resolved. The V end lost 5 bases, the J end lost 7 bases, and 9 bases lay between the germline ends. The germline V gene encodes CDR1 SEHNR and CDR2 FQNEAQ (reference sequence). The CDR3 extends over 12 amino acids. The CDR3 DNA follows: TGTGCCAGCAGCATTTACAGCCAGCCCCAGCATTTT. Its protein is CASSIYSQPQHF.

This clone has more than one count but fewer than ten. V and J are TRBV7-3 and TRBJ2-3; tentative D call: TRBD2 (5 bases). With 0 bases removed from V and 4 bases from J, the gap between germline ends came to 11 bases. The CDR3 is 15 amino acids. Germline CDR1 is SGHTA and CDR2 is FQGTGA. CDR3 region: CASSLTTGRADTQYF. As DNA, the CDR3 is TGTGCCAGCAGCTTAACGACCGGGCGGGCAGATACGCAGTATTTT.

This clone was found a few times. The chain carries TRBV7-9 and TRBJ1-1; no firm D call. In germline, CDR1 is SEHNR, CDR2 FQNEAQ (reference sequence). This CDR3 is built from 12 residues. The V end was cut by 5 bases, the J end by 6 bases, with 10 bases between. Here the CDR3 DNA reads TGTGCCAGCAGCCTGCCCTTGGCTGAAGCTTTCTTT. Translated, it gives CASSLPLAEAFF.

The V gene is TRBV29-1, the J gene TRBJ2-3; D not certain. Trimming removed 6 bases from V and 5 bases from J, with 9 bases in between. The CDR3 has 11 amino acids. Germline V CDR1 and CDR2: SQVTM, ANQGSEA. Written as DNA, the CDR3 is TGCAGCGTCCAACCGGGAGATACGCAGTATTTT. Its protein is CSVQPGDTQYF.

The V and J genes are TRBV18 and TRBJ2-7; TRBD1 agrees at 7 bases. The ends lost 0 bases at V and 2 bases at J; junction bases unmatched: 4. The CDR3 runs to 15 residues. Per the germline V gene, CDR1 is KGHSH and CDR2 is LQKENI. CDR3 bases: TGTGCCAGCTCACCACCCGGGACAGCCACCTACGAGCAGTACTTC. Translating it yields CASSPPGTATYEQYF.

The V call is TRBV7-3, the J call TRBJ2-3, with TRBD2 matching over 7 bases. Germline values: CDR1 SGHTA, CDR2 FQGTGA. The CDR3 has 15 residues. J lost 2 bases, V lost 5 bases, and 7 bases had no gene match. This chain's CDR3 is CASSPGAGATDTQYF. In DNA form, the CDR3 reads TGTGCCAGCAGCCCCGGGGCGGGAGCCACAGATACGCAGTATTTT.

This sequence joins TRBV6-6 and TRBJ1-5, with D hard to call. Per the germline V gene, CDR1 is MNHNY and CDR2 is SVGAGI (reference sequence). The CDR3 contains 14 residues. The V and J ends lost 5 bases and 7 bases respectively, with 15 bases between them. The CDR3 DNA reads as TGTGCCAGCAGTCTCGAAACAAGCAGCCAGCCCCAGCATTTT. Encoded protein: CASSLETSSQPQHF.

This clone is a singleton in its sample. The chain links TRBV7-9 to TRBJ2-6; 11 positions agree with TRBD1. The CDR3 extends over 19 amino acids. Germline CDR1 SEHNR, CDR2 FQNEAQ (reference sequence). The J segment lost 0 bases and the V segment lost 7 bases, leaving 11 bases of the junction unmatched. The CDR3, as DNA: TGTGCCAGCAAGGGTCCAGCGGGACAGGGGGTCTCTGGGGCCAACGTCCTGACTTTC. This sequence encodes CASKGPAGQGVSGANVLTF.

J is TRBJ1-5 and V is TRBV27; D remains unclear. V lost 6 bases and J lost 2, with 8 bases in between. This CDR3 is built from 13 residues. Germline CDR1 MNHEY, CDR2 SMNVEV (reference sequence). CDR3 sequence (DNA): TGTGCCAGCAGCCCGGGTGGCAATCAGCCCCAGCATTTT. This translates into CASSPGGNQPQHF.